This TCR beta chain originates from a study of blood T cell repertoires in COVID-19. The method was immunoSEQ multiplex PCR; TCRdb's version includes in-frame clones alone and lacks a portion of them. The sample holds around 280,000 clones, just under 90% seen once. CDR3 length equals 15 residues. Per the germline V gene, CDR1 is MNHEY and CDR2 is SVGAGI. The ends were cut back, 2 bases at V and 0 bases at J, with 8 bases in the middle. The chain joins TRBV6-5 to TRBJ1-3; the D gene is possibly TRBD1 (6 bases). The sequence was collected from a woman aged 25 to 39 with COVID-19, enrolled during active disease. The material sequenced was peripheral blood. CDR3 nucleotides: TGTGCCAGCAGTTACGACAGGAGCTCTGGAAACACCATATATTTT. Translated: CASSYDRSSGNTIYF.